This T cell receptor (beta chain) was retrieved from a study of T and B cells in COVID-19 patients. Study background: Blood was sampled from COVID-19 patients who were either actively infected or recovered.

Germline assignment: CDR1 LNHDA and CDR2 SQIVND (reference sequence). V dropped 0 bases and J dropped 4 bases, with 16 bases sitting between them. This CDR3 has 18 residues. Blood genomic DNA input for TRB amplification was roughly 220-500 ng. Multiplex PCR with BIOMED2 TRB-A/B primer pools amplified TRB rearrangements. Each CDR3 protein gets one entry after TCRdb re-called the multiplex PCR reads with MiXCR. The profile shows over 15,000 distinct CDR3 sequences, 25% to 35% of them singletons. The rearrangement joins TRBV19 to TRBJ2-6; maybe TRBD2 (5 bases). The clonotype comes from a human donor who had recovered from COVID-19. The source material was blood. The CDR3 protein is CASSIDALGRAGANVLTF. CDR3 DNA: TGTGCCAGTAGTATAGATGCCCTAGGGCGGGCGGGGGCCAACGTCCTGACTTTC.